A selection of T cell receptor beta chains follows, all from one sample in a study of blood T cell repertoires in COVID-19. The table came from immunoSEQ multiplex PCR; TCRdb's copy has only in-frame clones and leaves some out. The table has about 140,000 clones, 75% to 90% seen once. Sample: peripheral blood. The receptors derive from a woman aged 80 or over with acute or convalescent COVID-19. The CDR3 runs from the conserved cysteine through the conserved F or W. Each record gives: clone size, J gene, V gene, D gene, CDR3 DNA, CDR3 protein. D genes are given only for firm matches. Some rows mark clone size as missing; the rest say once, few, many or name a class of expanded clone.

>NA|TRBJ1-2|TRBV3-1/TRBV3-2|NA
TGTGCCAGCAGCCACTTGGACAGTCAAAAGGGCTACACCTTC
CASSHLDSQKGYTF
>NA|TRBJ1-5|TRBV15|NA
TGTGCCACCGGAATGTCTGGGGGGGGCCGTCAGCCCCAGCATTTT
CATGMSGGGRQPQHF
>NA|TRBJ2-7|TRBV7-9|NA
TGTGCCAGCAGCTTAAGACCGGGGATCGACGAGCAGTACTTC
CASSLRPGIDEQYF
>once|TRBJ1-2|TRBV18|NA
TGTGCCAGCTCACCAGAAACCGGCGGAAATTATGGCTACACCTTC
CASSPETGGNYGYTF
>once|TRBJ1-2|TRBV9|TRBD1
TGTGCCAGCAGCGCCGGGACAGGGGTTTATGGCTACACCTTC
CASSAGTGVYGYTF
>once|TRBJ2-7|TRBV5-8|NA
TGTGCCAGCAGCTTTTCGCCAGATACCTACGAGCAGTACTTC
CASSFSPDTYEQYF
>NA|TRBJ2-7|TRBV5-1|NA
TGCGCCAGCAGCTTGAAGGGGGAGTACGAGCAGTACTTC
CASSLKGEYEQYF
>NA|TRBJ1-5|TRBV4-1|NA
TGCGCCAGCAGCCTCTTGAGCGAGGTCAATCAGCCCCAGCATTTT
CASSLLSEVNQPQHF
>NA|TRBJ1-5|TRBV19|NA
TGTGCCAGTAGTACGACCGGGACAAAAAATCAGCCCCAGCATTTT
CASSTTGTKNQPQHF
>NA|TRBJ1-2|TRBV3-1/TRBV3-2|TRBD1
TGTGCCAGCAGCCAAGAAGGGGGCCGGGGCTATGGCTACACCTTC
CASSQEGGRGYGYTF
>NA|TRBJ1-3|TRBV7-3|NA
TGTGCCAGCAGCCCCTCTACCTCTGGAAACACCATATATTTT
CASSPSTSGNTIYF
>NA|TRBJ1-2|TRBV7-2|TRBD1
TGTGCCAGCAGCTCAGGACAGGGGGAGATCTATGGCTACACCTTC
CASSSGQGEIYGYTF
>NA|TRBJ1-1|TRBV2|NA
TGTGCCAGCAGTGGGCAGATGAACACTGAAGCTTTCTTT
CASSGQMNTEAFF
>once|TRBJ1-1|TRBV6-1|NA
TGTGCCAGCAGTGATTACTTAGGGGACACTGAAGCTTTCTTT
CASSDYLGDTEAFF
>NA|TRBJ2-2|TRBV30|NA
TGTGCCTGGAGTCCAAACACCGGGGAGCTGTTTTTT
CAWSPNTGELFF
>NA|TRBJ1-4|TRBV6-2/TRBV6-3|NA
TGTGCCAGCAGCCTCGGGACTTATGAAAAACTGTTTTTT
CASSLGTYEKLFF
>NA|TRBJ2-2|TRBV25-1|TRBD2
TGTGCCAGCAGCTCCTCCGGGACTAGCAAGTACACCGGGGAGCTGTTTTTT
CASSSSGTSKYTGELFF
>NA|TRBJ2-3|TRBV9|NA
TGTGCCAGCAGCGTAGAGCAGGGCGGCACAGATACGCAGTATTTT
CASSVEQGGTDTQYF
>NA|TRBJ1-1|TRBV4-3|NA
TGCGCCAGCAGCCAGACATATCAGAACACTGAAGCTTTCTTT
CASSQTYQNTEAFF
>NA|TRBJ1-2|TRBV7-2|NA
TGTGCCAGCAGCTTATCGGCTAACTATGGCTACACCTTC
CASSLSANYGYTF
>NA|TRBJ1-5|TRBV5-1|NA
TGCGCCAGCAGCTTGGATCCAGGATTCTATCAGCCCCAGCATTTT
CASSLDPGFYQPQHF
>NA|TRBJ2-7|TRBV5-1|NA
TGCGCCAGCAGCTTGGAGAAGCTCTCCTACGAGCAGTACTTC
CASSLEKLSYEQYF
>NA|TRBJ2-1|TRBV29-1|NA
TGCAGCGTTGAAGGAGGAAGGGGTGGAATCTCCTACAATGAGCAGTTCTTC
CSVEGGRGGISYNEQFF
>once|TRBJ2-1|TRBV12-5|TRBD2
TGTGCTAGCACCCCCCGCGCGGGGGGCGACAATGAGCAGTTCTTC
CASTPRAGGDNEQFF
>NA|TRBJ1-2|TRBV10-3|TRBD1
TGTGCCATCAGTGATCGGAAGGACAGGGGGAACTATGGCTACACCTTC
CAISDRKDRGNYGYTF
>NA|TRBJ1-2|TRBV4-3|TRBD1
TGCGCCAGCAGCCAAGATAGGGACAGGGGTGGCTACACCTTC
CASSQDRDRGGYTF
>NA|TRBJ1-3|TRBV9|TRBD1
TGTGCCAGCAGCGCCCCGGGACAGGGGAGAACTGGAAACACCATATATTTT
CASSAPGQGRTGNTIYF
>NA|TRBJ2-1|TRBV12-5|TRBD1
TGTGCTAGTGGCCGTAGAACCGGGACAGGGCTATTCAATGAGCAGTTCTTC
CASGRRTGTGLFNEQFF
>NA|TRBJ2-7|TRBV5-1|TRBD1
TGCGCCAGCAGCTTGGGGGGACAGGGTGGATCCTACGAGCAGTACTTC
CASSLGGQGGSYEQYF
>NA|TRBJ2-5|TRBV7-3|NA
TGTGCCAGCAGCTTAATCTCGGGGAACCAAGAGACCCAGTACTTC
CASSLISGNQETQYF
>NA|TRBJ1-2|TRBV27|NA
TGTGCCAGCAGTTTTCGTGGGGGGTATGGCTACACCTTC
CASSFRGGYGYTF